These 25 T cell receptor beta chains share one sample of origin, sequenced in a study of blood T cell repertoires in COVID-19. Sequencing was performed with immunoSEQ multiplex PCR; in TCRdb, only in-frame clones are kept and a portion is missing. The sample lists tens of thousands of clones; roughly 82% were seen once. Sequencing was carried out using peripheral blood. These receptors all stem from a man between 50 and 59 years old with acute or convalescent COVID-19.

V is TRBV6-1 and J is TRBJ1-2; possibly TRBD1 for D (5 bases). This CDR3 region has 14 residues. V was pared by 1 base and J by 7 bases, with 13 bases between. The germline V gene has CDR1 MNHNS and CDR2 SASEGT. The CDR3 reads CASSEGGREGGYTF. CDR3 nucleotides: TGTGCCAGCAGTGAAGGTGGCAGGGAGGGTGGCTACACCTTC.

The chain has TRBV7-9 and TRBJ1-3; the D is unclear. From germline, CDR1 is SEHNR and CDR2 FQNEAQ (reference sequence). The CDR3 is 15 residues long. The ends were cut back, 2 bases at V and 6 bases at J, with 14 bases in the middle. This chain's CDR3 is CASSLFGLEENTIYF. In DNA form, the CDR3 reads TGTGCCAGCAGCTTATTTGGTCTCGAGGAAAACACCATATATTTT.

This rearrangement joins TRBV14 to TRBJ2-5, with 8 nucleotides matching TRBD1. Germline CDR1 SGHDN, CDR2 FVKESK. This CDR3 is built from 13 residues. V shed 3 bases, J shed 9 bases, and the junction held 6 bases outside the gene matches. CDR3 in amino acids: CASSHGQGQAQYF. The CDR3, as DNA: TGTGCCAGCAGCCATGGACAGGGACAGGCCCAGTACTTC.

The rearrangement uses TRBV6-1 and TRBJ1-5, with D perhaps matching TRBD1 (5 bases). The germline V gene has CDR1 MNHNS and CDR2 SASEGT. V was pared by 0 bases and J by 5 bases, with 14 bases between. CDR3 length: 16 residues. This CDR3 is CASSEAVRGSDQPQHF. The CDR3 DNA reads as TGTGCCAGCAGTGAAGCGGTAAGGGGCTCTGATCAGCCCCAGCATTTT.

The chain is built from TRBV6-6 and TRBJ1-4; the D gene is possibly TRBD1 (5 bases). Germline V gene data show CDR1 as MNHNY and CDR2 as SVGAGI (reference sequence). Trimming removed 0 bases at V and 8 bases at J, with 13 bases between. The CDR3 contains 15 residues. The CDR3 is CASSYSGGKGEKLFF. The DNA of the CDR3 is TGTGCCAGCAGTTACTCGGGTGGTAAGGGGGAAAAACTGTTTTTT.

This chain joins TRBV7-2 and TRBJ2-3; 8 bases line up with TRBD2. V trimming: 1 base; J trimming: 6 bases; junction bases outside the gene matches: 6. CDR3 size: 15 residues. Germline V lookup: CDR1 SGHTA, CDR2 FQGNSA. CDR3 sequence reads: CASSLVASGSDTQYF. CDR3 bases: TGTGCCAGCAGCTTAGTGGCTAGCGGGTCTGATACGCAGTATTTT.

The rearrangement joins TRBV7-2 to TRBJ1-2, with 8 bases aligning to TRBD1. With 6 bases clipped from V and 4 bases from J, the junction kept 1 base outside the gene matches. Germline loops: CDR1 SGHTA, CDR2 FQGNSA. This CDR3 has 12 residues. As DNA, the CDR3 is TGTGCCAGCAGAGGGACAGGCTATGGCTACACCTTC. It specifies CASRGTGYGYTF.

The rearrangement links TRBV9 to TRBJ2-1; 8 positions match TRBD2. The CDR3 is 16 residues long. CDR1 SGDLS and CDR2 YYNGEE come from the germline V gene. With 4 bases clipped from V and 12 bases from J, the junction kept 18 bases outside the gene matches. The CDR3: CASSRMETSATFGQFF. CDR3 nucleotides: TGTGCCAGCAGCCGCATGGAGACTAGCGCCACATTTGGGCAGTTCTTC.

The chain is built from TRBV7-2 and TRBJ1-1, with D maybe TRBD1 (5 bases). Looked up from germline, CDR1 is SGHTA and CDR2 is FQGNSA. The germline V and J ends were trimmed by 3 bases and 1 base, with 9 bases remaining between them. The CDR3 loop spans 14 amino acids. The DNA of the CDR3 is TGTGCCAGCAGCTTCCTTAGGGGGAACACTGAAGCTTTCTTT. Protein product: CASSFLRGNTEAFF.

In this sample, this clone turned up a few times. The chain carries TRBV29-1 and TRBJ2-7; 10 bases fit TRBD2. In germline, CDR1 is SQVTM, CDR2 ANQGSEA. V shed 7 bases, J shed 5 bases, and the junction held 11 bases outside the gene matches. This CDR3 has 14 residues. In DNA, the CDR3 is TGCAGCGCTCGAGCGGGAGGGCCTTTTGACGAGCAGTACTTC. Protein: CSARAGGPFDEQYF.

The chain links TRBV7-8 to TRBJ1-2; 7 bases are shared with TRBD1. J was trimmed by 7 bases and V by 5 bases; bases with no gene match: 7. The CDR3 runs 13 residues. Germline-derived CDR1 and CDR2 are SGHVS and FQNEAQ. The CDR3 DNA sequence: TGTGCCAGCAGCCCCCGACAGGGAGTTGGCTACACCTTC. Its translation: CASSPRQGVGYTF.

The chain carries TRBV4-3 and TRBJ2-3; TRBD1 is a possible D gene (5 bases). The germline gives CDR1 LGHNA, CDR2 YSLEER. Trimming left V 0 bases short and J 4 bases short, with 14 bases between. The CDR3 is 16 residues long. The CDR3 bases are TGCGCCAGCAGCCAAGATATAAGGGGCCTCGCAGATACGCAGTATTTT. Translation: CASSQDIRGLADTQYF.

The V gene is TRBV28, the J gene TRBJ2-7, with a weak D call TRBD1 (5 bases). There are 13 residues in the CDR3. The V gene's germline CDR1 is MDHEN and CDR2 SYDVKM. Trimming shortened V by 6 bases and J by 2 bases, and 11 bases separated the two germline ends. Here the CDR3 reads CASSATVPYEQYF. DNA for the CDR3: TGTGCCAGCAGCGCGACAGTCCCCTACGAGCAGTACTTC.

V and J are TRBV28 and TRBJ1-2, with unresolved D. V was trimmed by 5 bases and J by 2 bases, leaving 9 bases between them. The CDR3 totals 13 residues. The germline gives CDR1 MDHEN, CDR2 SYDVKM. CDR3 nucleotide sequence: TGTGCCAGCAGTCTCGGACTGAACTATGGCTACACCTTC. Residues: CASSLGLNYGYTF.

This chain connects TRBV24-1 to TRBJ2-1; possibly TRBD1 for D (6 bases). The V gene's germline CDR1 is KGHDR and CDR2 SFDVKD. The length of the CDR3 is 14 residues. V shed 4 bases and J shed 8 bases, with 14 bases lying between them. The CDR3 is CATSESGGPHEQFF. The CDR3 DNA is TGTGCCACCAGTGAGTCTGGGGGCCCCCATGAGCAGTTCTTC.

The chain carries TRBV29-1 and TRBJ1-3, with D maybe TRBD1 (5 bases). The CDR3 runs to 13 residues. The germline CDR1 and CDR2 sequences are SQVTM and ANQGSEA. V was pared by 4 bases and J by 0 bases, with 7 bases between. This CDR3 reads CSVVTDSGNTIYF. The CDR3 DNA reads TGCAGCGTTGTGACAGACTCTGGAAACACCATATATTTT.

The rearrangement links TRBV4-3 to TRBJ2-1; D is ambiguous. The CDR3 runs 15 residues. Germline CDR1 and CDR2: LGHNA and YSLEER. Trimming stripped 4 bases from V and 0 bases from J, with 10 bases between. CDR3 in DNA: TGCGCCAGCAGCCTCCGACTCGGCTCCTACAATGAGCAGTTCTTC. It is translated as CASSLRLGSYNEQFF.

The CDR3 DNA reads TGCGCCAGCAGCTGGGCAGGGGGAGCTAACAATGAGCAGTTCTTC. This sequence encodes CASSWAGGANNEQFF. The rearrangement uses TRBV5-1 and TRBJ2-1; TRBD1 matches at 7 bases. This CDR3 is 15 amino acids long. Germline CDR1 reads SGHRS; CDR2 reads YFSETQ. Trimming at V came to 3 bases and at J to 5 bases, leaving 8 bases not matched to a gene. The variable domain in full, completed from reference TRBV5-1 and TRBJ2-1, reads KAGVTQTPRYLIKTRGQQVTLSCSPISGHRSVSWYQQTPGQGLQFLFEYFSETQRNKGNFPGRFSGRQFSNSRSEMNVSTLELGDSALYLCASSWAGGANNEQFFGPGTRLTVL.

This chain joins TRBV6-6 and TRBJ1-4; D not resolved. CDR1 and CDR2 from the germline V gene are MNHNY and SVGAGI (reference sequence). Trimming removed 2 bases at V and 15 bases at J, with 10 bases between. This CDR3 comprises 11 residues. The CDR3 bases are TGTGCCAGCAGTTACGGACTACCCTTGTTTTTT. Its translation is CASSYGLPLFF.

The V gene is TRBV5-5, the J gene TRBJ1-1; D unresolved. The germline gives CDR1 SGHKS, CDR2 YYEKEE (reference sequence). Trimming removed 3 bases at V and 10 bases at J, with 19 bases between. There are 14 residues in the CDR3. The CDR3 coding sequence is TGTGCCAGCAGCTCATGGAGGTTGGGGTCGGGAGCTTTCTTT. It is translated as CASSSWRLGSGAFF.

The table lists this clone with a few counts. The chain has TRBV5-1 and TRBJ1-3, with 10 bases fitting TRBD1. CDR1 and CDR2 from the germline V gene are SGHRS and YFSETQ. The CDR3 length is 16 residues. V trimming: 3 bases; J trimming: 1 base; junction bases outside the gene matches: 4. CDR3 DNA: TGCGCCAGCAGCTCAGGACAGGGGGGTTCTGGAAACACCATATATTTT. This codes for CASSSGQGGSGNTIYF. The full variable domain, rest sourced from reference TRBV5-1 and TRBJ1-3, is KAGVTQTPRYLIKTRGQQVTLSCSPISGHRSVSWYQQTPGQGLQFLFEYFSETQRNKGNFPGRFSGRQFSNSRSEMNVSTLELGDSALYLCASSSGQGGSGNTIYFGEGSWLTVV.

In nucleotides, the CDR3 is TGTGCCAGCAGCTTCCGCAATGAGGGAGTACTTTATGGCTACACCTTC. It is translated as CASSFRNEGVLYGYTF. The chain carries TRBV5-5 and TRBJ1-2; unclear D gene. Trimming removed 2 bases from V and 5 bases from J, with 19 bases in between. The CDR3 is made up of 16 amino acids. CDR1 and CDR2 from the germline V gene are SGHKS and YYEKEE (reference sequence).

The V and J genes are TRBV6-5 and TRBJ1-4; possible D gene TRBD1, 5 bases. Germline CDR1 reads MNHEY; CDR2 reads SVGAGI. This CDR3 region has 13 residues. V was trimmed by 10 bases and J by 8 bases, leaving 17 bases between them. CDR3 amino acids: CATAGRESEKLFF. CDR3 DNA: TGTGCCACAGCTGGCAGGGAAAGCGAAAAACTGTTTTTT.

The sample holds one count of this clone. V usage is TRBV5-1 and J usage is TRBJ2-2, with D hard to call. Germline V gene lookup returns CDR1 SGHRS and CDR2 YFSETQ. The CDR3 covers 12 residues. V was pared by 1 base and J by 6 bases, with 4 bases between. The CDR3 here is CASSLSAGELFF. CDR3 nucleotides: TGCGCCAGCAGCTTGTCGGCCGGGGAGCTGTTTTTT.

The chain uses TRBV28 and TRBJ2-7; D might be TRBD1 (5 bases). Germline V gene data show CDR1 as MDHEN and CDR2 as SYDVKM. The CDR3 runs to 15 residues. V lost 4 bases and J 5 bases, leaving 18 bases between the germline ends. The CDR3 here is CASSSTGLSGHEQYF. The CDR3 bases are TGTGCCAGCAGTTCTACAGGCCTCTCTGGCCACGAGCAGTACTTC. Combining the CDR3 with reference TRBV28 and TRBJ2-7 gives the whole variable domain DVKVTQSSRYLVKRTGEKVFLECVQDMDHENMFWYRQDPGLGLRLIYFSYDVKMKEKGDIPEGYSVSREKKERFSLILESASTNQTSMYLCASSSTGLSGHEQYFGPGTRLTVT.